This entry concerns a single T cell receptor beta chain. What it recognizes is unknown. These data belong to a study of post-analysis software for immune sequencing data. Study information: The study covered relapsing-remitting, secondary progressive and progressive-relapsing courses of multiple sclerosis.

Libraries were made from TCR beta cDNA, and they carried unique molecular identifiers. T cells numbering roughly 0.85 to 11 million gave rise to roughly 0.5 million cDNA molecules. TCRdb re-called the PCR reads with MiXCR, one entry per CDR3 protein. The data contain roughly 650,000 distinct CDR3 sequences, 55% to 60% of them singletons. This CDR3 comprises 17 residues. Losses at the gene ends were 8 bases for V and 6 bases for J; bases not matched to a gene: 19. From germline, CDR1 is SEHNR and CDR2 FQNEAQ (reference sequence). Whole-study results and caveats: Patients with multiple sclerosis recorded significantly lower normalized Chao1 diversity than controls, the study found. Batch-matched samples strongly co-clustered by F measure. In patients, TRBV5-6, TRBV5-1 and TRBV20-1 belonged to about five TRBV segments found more frequently than in controls.

V usage is TRBV7-9 and J usage is TRBJ2-1; TRBD1 matches 7 bases. The sequence came from a girl between 2 and 10 years old with multiple sclerosis. What was sequenced was blood. CDR3 bases: TGTGCCAGCCCGACGGGGCCATACAGGGGCGCGATCAATGAGCAGTTCTTC. As protein: CASPTGPYRGAINEQFF.